This T cell receptor beta chain was identified during a study of response to subunit inactivated influenza vaccine. MiXCR was run by TCRdb on the RT-PCR reads, yielding one entry per CDR3 protein. The sample consists of 150,000 to 200,000 distinct CDR3 sequences, around 9.9% of them appearing once. This clonotype appeared a few times. The CDR3 is 15 amino acids. Germline V gives CDR1 SGHDT, CDR2 YYEEEE. V dropped 5 bases and J dropped 1; count of bases not matched to a gene: 8. The sample here was non-naive T cells sorted from PBMCs, taken 45 days after vaccination. The receptor comes from a man aged 45-60 years who received an inactivated influenza vaccine. The V gene is TRBV5-6, the J gene TRBJ2-7; 8 bases fit TRBD2. Here the CDR3 reads CASSFIAGRSYEQYF. In DNA form, the CDR3 reads TGTGCCAGCAGTTTTATAGCGGGAAGGTCCTACGAGCAGTACTTC.